The rows below give T cell receptor beta chains drawn from one sample of a study of Ad26.COV2.S vaccination and SARS-CoV-2 variants. Generated by immunoSEQ multiplex PCR, the TCRdb table keeps only in-frame clones and is missing some. This sample has 250,000 to 300,000 clones, with more than 70% found just once. Sequenced material: peripheral blood, taken in a trial of Ad26.COV2.S vaccine versus placebo. All receptors come from a person between 18 and 59 years old who received the Ad26.COV2.S COVID-19 vaccine or a placebo. Each CDR3 is given with its conserved first and last residue. Fields, in order: clone size, J gene, D gene, V gene, CDR3 DNA, CDR3 protein. A D gene is named only where the DNA matches it firmly. Clone sizes are given selectively: once, few, many, or a class where the clone is expanded.

>-|TRBJ2-2|TRBD1|TRBV5-4
TGTGCCAGCAGCCGGCAGGGGGCCGACACCGGGGAGCTGTTTTTT
CASSRQGADTGELFF
>-|TRBJ1-1|-|TRBV5-1
TGCGCCAGCAGCGCCAACGTCGGACGTGTGAACACTGAAGCTTTCTTT
CASSANVGRVNTEAFF
>-|TRBJ2-1|-|TRBV7-6
TGTGCCAGCAGCTTAGCGAGAGGGATCAGCTACAATGAGCAGTTCTTC
CASSLARGISYNEQFF
>-|TRBJ1-2|-|TRBV2
TGTGCCGGACGGGACCTCGGACGGTGGACCTCTGGCTACACCTTC
CAGRDLGRWTSGYTF
>-|TRBJ2-7|-|TRBV10-2
TGCGCCAGCAGAGGCAGCGGGTCTTTATCCTACGAGCAGTACTTC
CASRGSGSLSYEQYF
>-|TRBJ2-7|TRBD2|TRBV27
TGTGCCAGCAGTTTACGGCGGGAGGGCTACGAGCAGTACTTC
CASSLRREGYEQYF
>-|TRBJ2-1|TRBD1|TRBV10-1
TGCGCCAGCAGCAAGGGACAGGCAGTGAGCTCCTACAATGAGCAGTTCTTC
CASSKGQAVSSYNEQFF
>-|TRBJ2-2|-|TRBV7-6
TGTGCCAGCAGCTTAGCGCGGGAGGTGACAGGGTACACCGGGGAGCTGTTTTTT
CASSLAREVTGYTGELFF
>-|TRBJ1-2|-|TRBV7-2
TGTGCCAGCAACCGCGGTATTAACTATGGCTACACCTTC
CASNRGINYGYTF
>-|TRBJ1-3|-|TRBV5-1
TGCGCCAGCAGCTGGGACACCTCTGGAAACACCATATATTTT
CASSWDTSGNTIYF
>-|TRBJ2-7|TRBD1|TRBV15
TGTGCCACCAGCGTCAACTCCGGGACAGGGGCGTACGAGCAGTACTTC
CATSVNSGTGAYEQYF
>-|TRBJ2-7|-|TRBV5-5
TGTGCCAGCAGCACCGGGATGGGGGCAGGGAGCTCCTACGAGCAGTACTTC
CASSTGMGAGSSYEQYF
>-|TRBJ2-7|-|TRBV5-6
TGTGCCAGCAGCTTGGGCGAATACGAGCAGTACTTC
CASSLGEYEQYF
>-|TRBJ2-5|-|TRBV24-1
TGTGCCACCGGGGACGGGGCAACAGTGGAGACCCAGTACTTC
CATGDGATVETQYF
>-|TRBJ1-1|-|TRBV4-2
TGTGCCAGCAGCCAAGAACAGGGAGTCACTGAAGCTTTCTTT
CASSQEQGVTEAFF
>once|TRBJ2-5|TRBD2|TRBV5-4
TGTGCCAGCAGCCACGACACCGGGAGGGGAGAGACCCAGTACTTC
CASSHDTGRGETQYF
>-|TRBJ2-3|TRBD2|TRBV29-1
TGCAGCGCCCAAGGGGTAAGAGGACTAGCGGCAGATACGCAGTATTTT
CSAQGVRGLAADTQYF
>once|TRBJ1-1|-|TRBV5-1
TGCGCCAGCAGCTTTGATGGGGTGAACACTGAAGCTTTCTTT
CASSFDGVNTEAFF
>-|TRBJ1-5|-|TRBV7-8
TGTGCCAGCAGCCCGATCGGGGACGGACCAAATCAGCCCCAGCATTTT
CASSPIGDGPNQPQHF
>-|TRBJ2-3|-|TRBV12-3/TRBV12-4
TGTGCCAGCAGCCGGAGCTACACAGATACGCAGTATTTT
CASSRSYTDTQYF
>-|TRBJ1-4|-|TRBV18
TGTGCCAGCTCACTAGGGCGTGAAGAAAAACTGTTTTTT
CASSLGREEKLFF
>-|TRBJ1-2|TRBD1|TRBV12-5
TGTGCTAGTGGTTTGGTACAGGGGAATTGTACCTTC
CASGLVQGNCTF
>-|TRBJ2-3|TRBD1|TRBV2
TGTGCCAGCAGTGAAGGGGGACAGGGAACGGTGGGCACAGATACGCAGTATTTT
CASSEGGQGTVGTDTQYF
>-|TRBJ2-4|-|TRBV20-1
TGCAGTGCTAGTTCTTCTCCCCTAGCCAAAAACATTCAGTACTTC
CSASSSPLAKNIQYF
>-|TRBJ2-5|TRBD2|TRBV7-2
TGTGCCAGCAGCTGGACTAGCGGGGGAGGAGGGGAGACCCAGTACTTC
CASSWTSGGGGETQYF
>-|TRBJ2-5|-|TRBV25-1
TGTGCCAGCAGTGAATACAGGGTCCAACAAGAGACCCAGTACTTC
CASSEYRVQQETQYF
>few|TRBJ2-1|TRBD1|TRBV5-1
TGCGCCAGCAGCAGAGAAAGGGACAGCAATGAGCAGTTCTTC
CASSRERDSNEQFF
>-|TRBJ1-1|-|TRBV28
TGTGCCAGTTCGGACATCACGAACACTGAAGCTTTCTTT
CASSDITNTEAFF
>-|TRBJ1-1|-|TRBV12-3/TRBV12-4
TGTGCCAGCAGTTATGGGGGGCCTGTTGAAGCTTTCTTT
CASSYGGPVEAFF
>once|TRBJ1-2|-|TRBV5-6
TGTGCCAGCAGCTTAGACTCCGGGGGAGTGGGGTATGGCTACACCTTC
CASSLDSGGVGYGYTF
>few|TRBJ1-2|-|TRBV15
TGTGCCACCAGCAGAGCCGGGTTTGAGGGCTACACCTTC
CATSRAGFEGYTF
>-|TRBJ1-5|-|TRBV12-3/TRBV12-4
TGTGCCAGCAGTCGGACAGATCAGCCCCAGCATTTT
CASSRTDQPQHF
>-|TRBJ1-5|-|TRBV6-5
TGTGCCAGCAGGGTACAAGTCAATCAGCCCCAGCATTTT
CASRVQVNQPQHF
>-|TRBJ1-5|TRBD1|TRBV19
TGTGCCAGTAGTAGAGCTGGCAGGGGGCCGGGTCAGCCCCAGCATTTT
CASSRAGRGPGQPQHF
>-|TRBJ1-2|-|TRBV2
TGTGCCAGCAGTGAGAGTACGCAGCGCTACACCTTC
CASSESTQRYTF
>-|TRBJ1-6|TRBD1|TRBV2
TGTGCCAGCAGCCCCAGAAAGGGGGCCACGGGGAATTCACCCCTCCACTTT
CASSPRKGATGNSPLHF
>-|TRBJ2-3|TRBD2|TRBV11-2
TGTGCCAGCAGCTCCCCCGGGGGAGCGGGAGCGGGAGATACGCAGTATTTT
CASSSPGGAGAGDTQYF
>-|TRBJ2-3|TRBD2|TRBV7-2
TGTGCCAGCAGCTTAGGGGGGGGGAACACAGATACGCAGTATTTT
CASSLGGGNTDTQYF
>-|TRBJ1-2|TRBD1|TRBV5-4
TGTGCCAGCAGCAGAACGACAGGGGGAGTATATGGCTACACCTTC
CASSRTTGGVYGYTF
>once|TRBJ2-7|-|TRBV4-2
TGTGCCAGCAGCCAAGTAAGTTCGACGGTGGTTAGAGAAGAGCAGTACTTC
CASSQVSSTVVREEQYF
>-|TRBJ2-2|-|TRBV19
TGTGCCAGTAGTATCGGGCAGGCAGGCGGGGAGCTGTTTTTT
CASSIGQAGGELFF
>-|TRBJ2-7|-|TRBV6-5
TGTGCCAGCAGTTACGGCGGGAATTCCTACGAGCAGTACTTC
CASSYGGNSYEQYF
>-|TRBJ2-4|-|TRBV10-1
TGCGCCAGCAGTGAGTCTGGCCTAGCCCAAGCCAAAAACATTCAGTACTTC
CASSESGLAQAKNIQYF
>-|TRBJ1-5|-|TRBV5-1
TGCGCCAGCAGCTTGGGAGGGGGGGAGCAGCCCCAGCATTTT
CASSLGGGEQPQHF
>once|TRBJ1-1|-|TRBV30
TGTGCCTGGAGTCCCTCGGGAAACACTGAAGCTTTCTTT
CAWSPSGNTEAFF
>-|TRBJ2-3|-|TRBV29-1
TGCAGCGTTGAACCCTGGGGGTCGACAGATACGCAGTATTTT
CSVEPWGSTDTQYF
>-|TRBJ1-3|TRBD1|TRBV7-6
TGTGCCAGCAGCACCGGGACAGCTGGAAACACCATATATTTT
CASSTGTAGNTIYF